These 21 T cell receptor beta chains were all obtained from the same sample, sequenced in a study of cytomegalovirus exposure and HLA in healthy donors. 60 Vbeta and 13 Jbeta primers were used in PCR. Measured with immunoSEQ multiplex PCR; TCRdb has only the in-frame clones, and not every one. This sample carries fewer than 200,000 clones, more than 75% of them seen once, and the ten largest clones take about 1.6%. Sequencing was performed on PBMCs. All receptors come from a girl aged 5-17 years in good health and CMV-seropositive.

This rearrangement joins TRBV28 to TRBJ2-7; 10 bases are shared with TRBD1. The CDR3 loop spans 14 amino acids. Germline V gene sequence: CDR1 MDHEN, CDR2 SYDVKM. J gave up 7 bases and V 3 bases, and 6 bases lay outside the gene matches. The CDR3 protein is CASSLWTGGREQYF. DNA of the CDR3: TGTGCCAGCAGTTTGTGGACAGGGGGAAGGGAGCAGTACTTC.

This CDR3 is CASSAPGQAPYEQYF. Here the CDR3 DNA reads TGCGCCAGCAGCGCCCCCGGACAGGCCCCCTACGAGCAGTACTTC. This chain uses TRBV5-1 with TRBJ2-7; 7 bases line up with TRBD1. Trimming took 4 bases from V and 2 from J; bases not matched to a gene: 9. CDR3 length: 15 residues. The germline CDR1 and CDR2 sequences are SGHRS and YFSETQ. Combining the CDR3 with reference TRBV5-1 and TRBJ2-7 gives the whole variable domain KAGVTQTPRYLIKTRGQQVTLSCSPISGHRSVSWYQQTPGQGLQFLFEYFSETQRNKGNFPGRFSGRQFSNSRSEMNVSTLELGDSALYLCASSAPGQAPYEQYFGPGTRLTVT.

The chain employs TRBV28 and TRBJ1-5; no reliable D call. Trimming removed 5 bases at V and 0 bases at J, with 14 bases between. The CDR3 runs to 16 residues. Germline assignment: CDR1 MDHEN and CDR2 SYDVKM. The CDR3, as DNA: TGTGCCAGCAGTAAACCGGGGTTCTTTAGCAATCAGCCCCAGCATTTT. This translates into CASSKPGFFSNQPQHF.

The chain uses TRBV28 and TRBJ1-2, with D possibly TRBD1 on 6 matching bases. CDR3 length: 15 residues. Germline loops: CDR1 MDHEN, CDR2 SYDVKM. Trimming stripped 5 bases from V and 5 bases from J, with 18 bases between. Written as DNA, the CDR3 is TGTGCCAGCAGTCCCGACAGGCCGGTATTGTATGGCTACACCTTC. Translation: CASSPDRPVLYGYTF.

The rearrangement joins TRBV18 to TRBJ2-4; 9 bases are shared with TRBD1. CDR3 length: 19 residues. Trimming at V came to 3 bases and at J to 0 bases, leaving 12 bases not matched to a gene. Looked up from germline, CDR1 is KGHSH and CDR2 is LQKENI. CDR3 nucleotides: TGTGCCAGCTCACCCCCGGGACAGGGAGGAACACTAGCCAAAAACATTCAGTACTTC. Encoded protein: CASSPPGQGGTLAKNIQYF.

V and J are TRBV19 and TRBJ1-1; D call uncertain. The V end lost 5 bases, the J end lost 6 bases, and 13 bases lay between the germline ends. The CDR3 contains 13 residues. The germline CDR1 and CDR2 sequences are LNHDA and SQIVND (reference sequence). CDR3 bases: TGTGCCAGTAGTCCCCTACGTTCGGCTGAAGCTTTCTTT. Its protein is CASSPLRSAEAFF.

The V call is TRBV19, the J call TRBJ2-2, with D tentatively TRBD1 (6 bases). The V end was cut by 5 bases, the J end by 3 bases, with 13 bases between. The CDR3 consists of 15 residues. The germline CDR1 and CDR2 sequences are LNHDA and SQIVND (reference sequence). The CDR3 spells CASSSGTLDTGELFF. CDR3 in DNA: TGTGCCAGTAGTTCCGGGACACTTGACACCGGGGAGCTGTTTTTT. The full variable domain, in which reference TRBV19 and TRBJ2-2 provide the parts outside the CDR3, is DGGITQSPKYLFRKEGQNVTLSCEQNLNHDAMYWYRQDPGQGLRLIYYSQIVNDFQKGDIAEGYSVSREKKESFPLTVTSAQKNPTAFYLCASSSGTLDTGELFFGEGSRLTVL.

The chain couples TRBV28 to TRBJ2-1; 7 nucleotides line up with TRBD2. Germline V gives CDR1 MDHEN, CDR2 SYDVKM. J was trimmed by 5 bases and V by 4 bases; bases with no gene match: 8. This CDR3 contains 15 residues. The CDR3 sequence is CASSSPPSGNNEQFF. CDR3 in DNA: TGTGCCAGCAGTTCCCCCCCGAGCGGGAACAATGAGCAGTTCTTC.

This chain connects TRBV10-3 to TRBJ1-1, with a possible D match to TRBD1 (6 bases). V was pared by 10 bases and J by 1 base, with 13 bases between. Looked up from germline, CDR1 is ENHRY and CDR2 is SYGVKD. This CDR3 is 13 amino acids long. CDR3 region: CATRTVENTEAFF. In DNA, the CDR3 is TGTGCCACTCGGACAGTTGAGAACACTGAAGCTTTCTTT.

The chain recombines TRBV6-1 with TRBJ2-2, with 9 bases lining up with TRBD2. Trimming at V came to 4 bases and at J to 8 bases, leaving 8 bases not matched to a gene. The CDR3 is 15 residues long. CDR1 is MNHNS and CDR2 is SASEGT in the germline V gene. CDR3 DNA: TGTGCCAGCAGTGCCGGGACTAGCCAGTCTGGGGAGCTGTTTTTT. Translation gives CASSAGTSQSGELFF.

CDR3 nucleotide sequence: TGTGCCACGGCGGTGCAGAACACTGAAGCTTTCTTT. Protein: CATAVQNTEAFF. This chain links TRBV19 with TRBJ1-1; D unclear. V lost 10 bases and J 1 base, leaving 10 bases between the germline ends. This CDR3 is built from 12 residues. Germline V gene data show CDR1 as LNHDA and CDR2 as SQIVND (reference sequence).

The CDR3 region has the DNA TGCGCCAGCAGCTTCCGGGAGGGACACTACAATGAGCAGTTCTTC. Translation: CASSFREGHYNEQFF. The chain links TRBV5-1 to TRBJ2-1, with 8 bases lining up with TRBD2. CDR1 SGHRS and CDR2 YFSETQ come from the germline V gene. This CDR3 is 15 amino acids long. The J segment lost 3 bases and the V segment lost 2 bases, leaving 4 bases of the junction unmatched. Filled out from reference TRBV5-1 and TRBJ2-1, the complete variable domain reads KAGVTQTPRYLIKTRGQQVTLSCSPISGHRSVSWYQQTPGQGLQFLFEYFSETQRNKGNFPGRFSGRQFSNSRSEMNVSTLELGDSALYLCASSFREGHYNEQFFGPGTRLTVL.

This clone appeared once. The rearrangement uses TRBV7-3 and TRBJ1-3; D is perhaps TRBD1 (5 bases). Germline CDR1 reads SGHTA; CDR2 reads FQGTGA. The CDR3 totals 15 residues. Trimming shortened V by 2 bases and J by 0 bases, and 8 bases separated the two germline ends. The CDR3 spells CASSLGQGSGNTIYF. DNA of the CDR3: TGTGCCAGCAGCTTAGGCCAGGGCTCTGGAAACACCATATATTTT.

J is TRBJ1-4 and V is TRBV5-1; TRBD1 matches 10 bases. Trimming removed 3 bases from V and 4 bases from J; junction bases left unmatched: 6. Germline CDR1 SGHRS, CDR2 YFSETQ. The CDR3 has 16 amino acids. The CDR3 protein is CASSSLGDRGNEKLFF. For the CDR3, the DNA is TGCGCCAGCAGCTCCCTAGGGGACAGGGGTAATGAAAAACTGTTTTTT.

The J gene is TRBJ2-3, the V gene TRBV5-1; 7 bases agree with TRBD2. From germline, CDR1 is SGHRS and CDR2 YFSETQ. This CDR3 is built from 14 residues. V lost 4 bases to trimming and J lost 0 bases; unmatched junction nucleotides: 2. The CDR3 DNA sequence: TGCGCCAGCAGCGGGGGGGTAAGCACAGATACGCAGTATTTT. It encodes CASSGGVSTDTQYF.

The chain uses TRBV7-2 and TRBJ1-3; maybe TRBD1 (6 bases). The CDR3 runs 15 residues. From germline, CDR1 is SGHTA and CDR2 FQGNSA. Trimming removed 2 bases from V and 4 bases from J, with 12 bases in between. Written as DNA, the CDR3 is TGTGCCAGCAGCTTACAGGGACATCTCGGAAACACCATATATTTT. Amino acids: CASSLQGHLGNTIYF.

This clone was detected only once. The chain recombines TRBV5-1 with TRBJ2-2, with TRBD1 matching over 9 bases. CDR1 and CDR2 from the germline V gene are SGHRS and YFSETQ. With V trimmed by 1 base and J by 5 bases, 6 bases remained unmatched. The CDR3 consists of 16 residues. CDR3 nucleotides: TGCGCCAGCAGCTTGTTTACAGGGGGCGGGACCGGGGAGCTGTTTTTT. Translated, it gives CASSLFTGGGTGELFF.

This clone was seen more than once but under ten times. This chain links TRBV6-1 with TRBJ1-4; D remains unclear. This CDR3 contains 14 residues. V lost 1 base and J 2 bases, leaving 5 bases between the germline ends. From germline, CDR1 is MNHNS and CDR2 SASEGT. The CDR3 coding sequence is TGTGCCAGCAGTGAAGTCCGGACTAATGAAAAACTGTTTTTT. Translation gives CASSEVRTNEKLFF.

The rearrangement uses TRBV7-2 and TRBJ2-1; 9 nucleotides match TRBD2. J was trimmed by 9 bases and V by 2 bases; bases with no gene match: 8. The CDR3 runs to 15 residues. Germline V CDR1 and CDR2: SGHTA, FQGNSA. CDR3 loop: CASSLRSGGGVEQFF. CDR3 nucleotide sequence: TGTGCCAGCAGCTTACGTAGCGGGGGTGGAGTTGAGCAGTTCTTC. Full variable domain (outside the CDR3, taken from reference TRBV7-2 and TRBJ2-1): GAGVSQSPSNKVTEKGKDVELRCDPISGHTALYWYRQSLGQGLEFLIYFQGNSAPDKSGLPSDRFSAERTGGSVSTLTIQRTQQEDSAVYLCASSLRSGGGVEQFFGPGTRLTVL.

This clone has just a few counts. CDR3 region: CASSLQGNYGYTF. For the CDR3, the DNA is TGTGCCAGCAGCTTACAGGGGAACTATGGCTACACCTTC. The chain combines TRBV5-4 with TRBJ1-2; TRBD1 agrees at 7 bases. Per germline, CDR1 SGHNT and CDR2 YYREEE (reference sequence). The trim removed 2 bases at V and 2 bases at J, leaving 0 bases unmatched. This CDR3 contains 13 residues.

The CDR3 loop reads CASSYRVNSREQYF. In DNA form, the CDR3 reads TGTGCCAGCAGTTACAGGGTGAACTCGCGCGAGCAGTACTTC. This chain connects TRBV5-8 to TRBJ2-7; maybe TRBD1 (6 bases). CDR3 length equals 14 residues. CDR1 is SGHTS and CDR2 is YDEGEE in the germline V gene. Trimming pared 5 bases from V and 6 bases from J, leaving 18 bases between.